This T cell receptor beta chain was identified in a study of OX40 agonist ivuxolimab in advanced cancers. With V trimmed by 2 bases and J by 1 base, 8 bases remained unmatched. CDR3 length equals 17 residues. The germline V gene has CDR1 SGDLS and CDR2 YYNGEE. Here immunoSEQ multiplex PCR was the method, and the copy in TCRdb shows in-frame clones only, minus some. The sample has under 95,000 clones, around 90% seen once. The J gene is TRBJ1-3, the V gene TRBV9; 8 bases are shared with TRBD1. Sequencing used CD4+ or CD8+ T cells sorted from blood, obtained in a trial of the OX40 agonist ivuxolimab. This receptor was identified in an adult with an advanced solid tumor such as melanoma, head and neck, liver or kidney cancer. CDR3 amino acids: CASSVSLQGVSGNTIYF. CDR3 sequence (DNA): TGTGCCAGCAGCGTGTCTTTACAGGGGGTATCTGGAAACACCATATATTTT.